This T cell receptor beta chain was obtained from a study of blood T cell repertoires in COVID-19. Study-wide background: Spain, Italy and the United States supplied samples that represented acute and convalescent COVID-19.

Measured with immunoSEQ multiplex PCR; TCRdb has only the in-frame clones, and not every one. The data hold hundreds of thousands of clones, with 80% to 90% observed a single time. This receptor was taken from a woman aged 80 or over with COVID-19, enrolled during active disease. Sequenced material: peripheral blood.

In nucleotides, the CDR3 is TGTGCCAGCAGAAGACTAGCGGCCTTCGATGAGCAGTTCTTC. It codes for CASRRLAAFDEQFF. This chain links TRBV2 with TRBJ2-1; TRBD2 agrees at 9 bases. Per the germline V gene, CDR1 is SNHLY and CDR2 is FYNNEI. V lost 6 bases to trimming and J lost 8 bases; unmatched junction nucleotides: 8. This CDR3 is 14 amino acids long.